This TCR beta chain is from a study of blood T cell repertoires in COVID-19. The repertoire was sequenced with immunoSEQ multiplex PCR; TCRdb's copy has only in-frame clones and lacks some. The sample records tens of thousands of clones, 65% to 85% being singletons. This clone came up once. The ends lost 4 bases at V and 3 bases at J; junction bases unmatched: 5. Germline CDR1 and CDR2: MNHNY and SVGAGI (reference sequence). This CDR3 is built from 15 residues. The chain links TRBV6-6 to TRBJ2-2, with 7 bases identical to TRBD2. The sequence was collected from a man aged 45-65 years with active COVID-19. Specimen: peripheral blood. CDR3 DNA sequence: TGTGCCAGCAGTTCCGGGACTACTCACACCGGGGAGCTGTTTTTT. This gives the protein CASSSGTTHTGELFF.